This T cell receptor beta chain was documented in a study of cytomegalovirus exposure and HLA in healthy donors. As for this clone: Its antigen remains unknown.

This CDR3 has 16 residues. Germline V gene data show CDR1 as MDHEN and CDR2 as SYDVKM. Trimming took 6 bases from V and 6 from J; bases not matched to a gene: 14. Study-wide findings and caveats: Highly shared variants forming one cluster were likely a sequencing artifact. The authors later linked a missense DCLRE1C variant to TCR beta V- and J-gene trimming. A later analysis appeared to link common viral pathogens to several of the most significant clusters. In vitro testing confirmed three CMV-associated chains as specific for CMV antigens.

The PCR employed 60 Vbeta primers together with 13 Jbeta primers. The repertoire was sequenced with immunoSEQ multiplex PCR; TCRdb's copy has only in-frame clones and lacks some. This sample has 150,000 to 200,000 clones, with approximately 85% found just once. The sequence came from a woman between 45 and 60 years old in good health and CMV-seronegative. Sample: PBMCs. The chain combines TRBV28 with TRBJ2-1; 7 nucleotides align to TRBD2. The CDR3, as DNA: TGTGCCAGCAGCCAACTGGGCGGGAGTGTTTTCAATGAGCAGTTCTTC. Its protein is CASSQLGGSVFNEQFF.